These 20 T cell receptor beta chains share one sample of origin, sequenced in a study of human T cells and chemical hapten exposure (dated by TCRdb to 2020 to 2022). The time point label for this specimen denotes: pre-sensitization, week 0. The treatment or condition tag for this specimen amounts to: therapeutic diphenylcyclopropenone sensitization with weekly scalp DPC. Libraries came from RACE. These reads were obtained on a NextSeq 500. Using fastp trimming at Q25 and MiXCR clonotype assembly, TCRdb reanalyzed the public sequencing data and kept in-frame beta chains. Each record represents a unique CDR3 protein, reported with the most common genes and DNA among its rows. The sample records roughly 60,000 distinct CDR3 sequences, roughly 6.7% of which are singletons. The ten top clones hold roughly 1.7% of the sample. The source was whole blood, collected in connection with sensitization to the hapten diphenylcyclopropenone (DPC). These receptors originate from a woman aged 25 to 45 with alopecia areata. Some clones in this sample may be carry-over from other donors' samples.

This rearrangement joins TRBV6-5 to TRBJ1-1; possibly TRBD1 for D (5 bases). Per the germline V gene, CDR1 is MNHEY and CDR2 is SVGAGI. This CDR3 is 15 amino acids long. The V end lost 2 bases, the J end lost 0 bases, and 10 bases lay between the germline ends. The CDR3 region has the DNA TGTGCCAGCAGTTACGGAAGGGGTTTGAACACTGAAGCTTTCTTT. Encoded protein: CASSYGRGLNTEAFF.

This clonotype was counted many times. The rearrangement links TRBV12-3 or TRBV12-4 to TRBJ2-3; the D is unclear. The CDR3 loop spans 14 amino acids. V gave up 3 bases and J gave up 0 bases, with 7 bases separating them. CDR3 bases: TGTGCCAGCAGTTTTACCCCTAGCACAGATACGCAGTATTTT. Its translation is CASSFTPSTDTQYF.

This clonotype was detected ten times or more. The CDR3 sequence: CASSLQGAGGYTF. CDR3 DNA: TGTGCCAGCAGCCTGCAGGGGGCTGGCGGCTACACCTTC. This rearrangement joins TRBV3-1 to TRBJ1-2, with 8 bases that match TRBD1. Germline-derived CDR1 and CDR2 are LGHDT and YNNKEL (reference sequence). The V segment lost 4 bases and the J segment 8 bases; nucleotides outside the gene matches: 6. This CDR3 spans 13 amino acids.

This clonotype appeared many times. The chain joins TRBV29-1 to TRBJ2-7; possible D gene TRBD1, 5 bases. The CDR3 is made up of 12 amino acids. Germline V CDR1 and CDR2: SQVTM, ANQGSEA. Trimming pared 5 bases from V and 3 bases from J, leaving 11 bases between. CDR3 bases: TGCAGCGTTATGACAGCAGACTACGAGCAGTACTTC. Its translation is CSVMTADYEQYF.

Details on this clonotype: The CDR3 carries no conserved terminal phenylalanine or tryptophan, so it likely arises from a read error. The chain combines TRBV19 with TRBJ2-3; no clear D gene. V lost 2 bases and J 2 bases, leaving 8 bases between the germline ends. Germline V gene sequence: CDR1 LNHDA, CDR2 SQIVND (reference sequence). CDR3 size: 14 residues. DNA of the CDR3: TGTGCCAGTAGTATACTAGGAGCCACAGATACGCAGTATTCT. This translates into CASSILGATDTQYS.

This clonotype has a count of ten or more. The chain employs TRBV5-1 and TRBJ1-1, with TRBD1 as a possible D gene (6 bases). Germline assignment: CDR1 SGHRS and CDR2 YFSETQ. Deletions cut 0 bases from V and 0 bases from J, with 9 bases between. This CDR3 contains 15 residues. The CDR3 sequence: CASSLVDSMNTEAFF. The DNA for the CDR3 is TGCGCCAGCAGCTTGGTGGACAGCATGAACACTGAAGCTTTCTTT.

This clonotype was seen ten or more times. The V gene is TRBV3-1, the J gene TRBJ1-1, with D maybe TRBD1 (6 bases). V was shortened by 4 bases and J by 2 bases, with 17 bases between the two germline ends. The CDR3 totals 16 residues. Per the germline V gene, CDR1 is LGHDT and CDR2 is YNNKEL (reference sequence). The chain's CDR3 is CASSLNFGQINTEAFF. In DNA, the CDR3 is TGTGCCAGCAGCCTCAACTTTGGACAGATCAACACTGAAGCTTTCTTT.

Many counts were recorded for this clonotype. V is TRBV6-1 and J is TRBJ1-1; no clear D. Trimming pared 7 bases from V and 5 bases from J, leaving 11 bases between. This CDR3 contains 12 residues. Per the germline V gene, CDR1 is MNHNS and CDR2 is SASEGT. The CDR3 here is CASTRGWTEAFF. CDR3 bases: TGTGCCAGCACCCGGGGTTGGACTGAAGCTTTCTTT.

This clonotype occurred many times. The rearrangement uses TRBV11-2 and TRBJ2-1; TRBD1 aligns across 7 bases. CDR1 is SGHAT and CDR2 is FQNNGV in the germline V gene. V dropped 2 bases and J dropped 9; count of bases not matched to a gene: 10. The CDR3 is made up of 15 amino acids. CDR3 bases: TGTGCCAGCAGCTTACCTTTCGGACAGGCGGTTGAGCAGTTCTTC. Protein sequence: CASSLPFGQAVEQFF.

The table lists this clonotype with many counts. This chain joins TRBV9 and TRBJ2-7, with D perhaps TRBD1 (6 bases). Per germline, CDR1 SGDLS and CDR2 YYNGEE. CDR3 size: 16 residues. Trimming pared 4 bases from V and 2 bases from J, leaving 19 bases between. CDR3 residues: CASSPSGAGVTYEQYF. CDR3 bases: TGTGCCAGCAGCCCCAGCGGTGCAGGGGTAACCTACGAGCAGTACTTC.

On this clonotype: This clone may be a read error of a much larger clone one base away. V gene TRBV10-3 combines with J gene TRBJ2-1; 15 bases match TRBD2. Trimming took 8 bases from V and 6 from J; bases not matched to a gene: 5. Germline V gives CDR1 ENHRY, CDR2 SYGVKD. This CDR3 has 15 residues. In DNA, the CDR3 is TGTGCCATCGGGACTAGCGGGGGGAGCACCAATGAGCAGTTCTTC. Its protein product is CAIGTSGGSTNEQFF.

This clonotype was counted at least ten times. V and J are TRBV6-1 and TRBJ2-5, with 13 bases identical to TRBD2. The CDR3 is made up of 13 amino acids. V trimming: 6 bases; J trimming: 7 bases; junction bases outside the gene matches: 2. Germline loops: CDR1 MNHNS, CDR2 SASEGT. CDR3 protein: CASRGTSGVTQYF. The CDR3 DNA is TGTGCCAGCAGAGGGACTAGCGGGGTGACCCAGTACTTC.

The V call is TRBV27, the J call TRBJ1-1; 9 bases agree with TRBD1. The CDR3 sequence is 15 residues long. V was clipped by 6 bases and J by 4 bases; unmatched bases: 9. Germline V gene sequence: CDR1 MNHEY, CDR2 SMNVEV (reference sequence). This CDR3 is CASRFNGQGPTEAFF. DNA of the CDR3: TGTGCCAGCAGATTTAATGGACAGGGGCCCACTGAAGCTTTCTTT.

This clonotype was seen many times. CDR3 sequence: CASSDPGFYNEQFF. The CDR3 DNA follows: TGTGCCAGCAGTGATCCGGGCTTCTACAATGAGCAGTTCTTC. The chain uses TRBV6-1 and TRBJ2-1; D not certain. The length of the CDR3 is 14 residues. Germline V gene sequence: CDR1 MNHNS, CDR2 SASEGT. The ends were cut back, 3 bases at V and 3 bases at J, with 9 bases in the middle.

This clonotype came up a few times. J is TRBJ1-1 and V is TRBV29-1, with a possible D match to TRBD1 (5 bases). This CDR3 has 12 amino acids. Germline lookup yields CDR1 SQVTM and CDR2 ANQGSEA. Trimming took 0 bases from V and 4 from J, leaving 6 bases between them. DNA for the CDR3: TGCAGCGTTGAAGAAGGGGCCACTGAAGCTTTCTTT. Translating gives CSVEEGATEAFF.

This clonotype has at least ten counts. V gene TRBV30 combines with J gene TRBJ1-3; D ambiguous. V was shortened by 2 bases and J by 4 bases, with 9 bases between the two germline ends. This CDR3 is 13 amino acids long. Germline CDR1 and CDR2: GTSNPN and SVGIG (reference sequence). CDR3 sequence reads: CAWSPTKGNTIYF. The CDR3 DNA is TGTGCCTGGAGTCCGACTAAGGGAAACACCATATATTTT.

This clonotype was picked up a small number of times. The CDR3 sequence: CASRSGTAYNSPLHF. DNA for the CDR3: TGTGCCAGCCGTTCCGGGACAGCCTATAATTCACCCCTCCACTTT. The rearrangement links TRBV6-5 to TRBJ1-6, with 7 bases aligning to TRBD1. The CDR3 spans 15 residues. The V gene's germline CDR1 is MNHEY and CDR2 SVGAGI. V lost 8 bases to trimming and J lost 2 bases; unmatched junction nucleotides: 6.

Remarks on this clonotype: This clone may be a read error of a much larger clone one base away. Here the CDR3 DNA reads TGTGCCAACAGGCCACCTGCTAACTATGGCTACACCTTC. Residues: CANRPPANYGYTF. The J gene is TRBJ1-2, the V gene TRBV10-3; D may be TRBD1 (5 bases). Germline V gene lookup returns CDR1 ENHRY and CDR2 SYGVKD. The ends were cut back, 10 bases at V and 0 bases at J, with 12 bases in the middle. There are 13 residues in the CDR3.

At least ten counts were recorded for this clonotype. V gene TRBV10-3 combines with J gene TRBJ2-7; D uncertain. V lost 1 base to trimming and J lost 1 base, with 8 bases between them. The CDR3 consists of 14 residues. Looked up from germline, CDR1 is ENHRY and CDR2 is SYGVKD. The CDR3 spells CAISEYGSSYEQYF. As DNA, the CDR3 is TGTGCCATCAGTGAGTACGGCAGTTCCTACGAGCAGTACTTC.

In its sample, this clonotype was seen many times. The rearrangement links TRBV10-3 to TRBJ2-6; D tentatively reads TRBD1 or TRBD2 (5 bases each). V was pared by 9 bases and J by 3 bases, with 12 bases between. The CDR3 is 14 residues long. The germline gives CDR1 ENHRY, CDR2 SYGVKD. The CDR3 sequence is CAMEAGFGANVLTF. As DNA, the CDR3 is TGTGCCATGGAGGCAGGGTTTGGGGCCAACGTCCTGACTTTC.